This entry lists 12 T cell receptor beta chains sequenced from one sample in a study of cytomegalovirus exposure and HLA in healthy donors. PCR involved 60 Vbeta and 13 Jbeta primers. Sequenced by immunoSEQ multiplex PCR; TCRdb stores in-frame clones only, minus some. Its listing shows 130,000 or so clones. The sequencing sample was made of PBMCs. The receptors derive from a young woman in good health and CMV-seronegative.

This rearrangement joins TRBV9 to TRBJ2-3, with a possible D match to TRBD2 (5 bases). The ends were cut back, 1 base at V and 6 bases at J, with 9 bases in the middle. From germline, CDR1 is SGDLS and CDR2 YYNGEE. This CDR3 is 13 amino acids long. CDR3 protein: CASSVSGEDTQYF. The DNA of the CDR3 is TGTGCCAGCAGCGTAAGTGGGGAGGATACGCAGTATTTT.

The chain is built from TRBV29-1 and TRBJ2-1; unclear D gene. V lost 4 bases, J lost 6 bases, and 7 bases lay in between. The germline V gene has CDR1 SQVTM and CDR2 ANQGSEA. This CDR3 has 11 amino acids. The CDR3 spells CSVASGNEQFF. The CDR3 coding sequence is TGCAGCGTTGCCTCGGGCAATGAGCAGTTCTTC.

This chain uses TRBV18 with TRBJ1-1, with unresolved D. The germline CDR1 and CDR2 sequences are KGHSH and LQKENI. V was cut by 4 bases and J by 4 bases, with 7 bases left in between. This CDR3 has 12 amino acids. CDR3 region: CASSRSATEAFF. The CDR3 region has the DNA TGTGCCAGCTCACGCAGTGCCACTGAAGCTTTCTTT.

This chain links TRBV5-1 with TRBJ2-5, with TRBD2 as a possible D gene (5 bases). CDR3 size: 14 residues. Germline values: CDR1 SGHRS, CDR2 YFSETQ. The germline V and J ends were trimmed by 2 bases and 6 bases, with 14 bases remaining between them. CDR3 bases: TGCGCCAGCAGCTTAATAAGCGGCGGGCAGACCCAGTACTTC. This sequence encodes CASSLISGGQTQYF.

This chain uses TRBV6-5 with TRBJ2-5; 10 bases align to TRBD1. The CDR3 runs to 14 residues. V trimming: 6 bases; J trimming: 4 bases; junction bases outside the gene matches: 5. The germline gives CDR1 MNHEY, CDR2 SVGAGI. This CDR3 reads CASSTGTGVETQYF. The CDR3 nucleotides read TGTGCCAGCAGCACCGGGACAGGGGTAGAGACCCAGTACTTC.

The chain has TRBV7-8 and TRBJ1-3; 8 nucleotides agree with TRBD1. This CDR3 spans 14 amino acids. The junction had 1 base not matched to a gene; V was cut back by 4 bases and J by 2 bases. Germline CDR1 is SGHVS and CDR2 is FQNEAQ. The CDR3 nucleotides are TGTGCCAGCAGCTCGACAGGGGCTGGAAACACCATATATTTT. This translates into CASSSTGAGNTIYF.

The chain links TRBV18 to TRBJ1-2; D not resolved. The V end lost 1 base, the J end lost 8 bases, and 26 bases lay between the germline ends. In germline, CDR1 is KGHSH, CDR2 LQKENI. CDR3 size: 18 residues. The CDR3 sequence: CASSPLNGVSGLLTGYTF. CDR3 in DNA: TGTGCCAGCTCACCACTCAACGGGGTGAGCGGATTGCTTACGGGCTACACCTTC.

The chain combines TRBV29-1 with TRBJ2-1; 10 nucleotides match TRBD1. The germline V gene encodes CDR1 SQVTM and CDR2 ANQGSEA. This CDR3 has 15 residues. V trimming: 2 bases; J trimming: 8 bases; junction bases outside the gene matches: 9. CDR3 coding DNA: TGCAGCGTTGAATCGGGGGGGACAGGGGTGGATGAGCAGTTCTTC. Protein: CSVESGGTGVDEQFF.

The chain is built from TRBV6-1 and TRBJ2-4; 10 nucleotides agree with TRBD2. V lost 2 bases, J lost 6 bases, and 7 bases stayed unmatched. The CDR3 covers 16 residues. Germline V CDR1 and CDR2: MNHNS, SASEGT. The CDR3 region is CASSEFRASGRNIQYF. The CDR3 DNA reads TGTGCCAGCAGTGAATTTAGGGCTAGCGGGAGAAACATTCAGTACTTC.

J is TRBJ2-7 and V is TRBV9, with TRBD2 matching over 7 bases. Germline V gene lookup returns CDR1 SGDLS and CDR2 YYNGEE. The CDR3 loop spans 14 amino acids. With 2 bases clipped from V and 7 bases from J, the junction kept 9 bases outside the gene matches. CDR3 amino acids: CASSVSSGSREQYF. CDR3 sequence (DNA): TGTGCCAGCAGCGTGTCTAGCGGTTCGCGGGAGCAGTACTTC.

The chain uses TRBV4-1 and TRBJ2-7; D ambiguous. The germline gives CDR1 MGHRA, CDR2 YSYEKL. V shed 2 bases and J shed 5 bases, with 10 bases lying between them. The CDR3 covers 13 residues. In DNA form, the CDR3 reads TGCGCCAGCAGCCAACCAACAGAACACGAGCAGTACTTC. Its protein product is CASSQPTEHEQYF.

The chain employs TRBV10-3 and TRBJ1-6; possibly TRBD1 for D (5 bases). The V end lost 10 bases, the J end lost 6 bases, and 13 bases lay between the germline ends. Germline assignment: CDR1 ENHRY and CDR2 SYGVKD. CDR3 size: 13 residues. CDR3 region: CATLGAANSPLHF. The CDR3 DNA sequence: TGTGCCACCCTAGGGGCAGCTAATTCACCCCTCCACTTT.